The 18 T cell receptor beta chains reported below all come from one sample, sequenced in a study of T cell responses to AZD1222 COVID-19 vaccine. Only in-frame clones appear in the TCRdb table, and some are missing; sequencing was by immunoSEQ multiplex PCR. The sample carries around 150,000 clones, 94% recorded once. The sample was peripheral blood, taken on day 0 of AZD1222 vaccination. These receptor sequences come from an adult in good health.

The chain uses TRBV19 and TRBJ2-1; D perhaps matches TRBD1 (5 bases). The CDR3 consists of 14 residues. V was trimmed by 3 bases and J by 6 bases, leaving 12 bases between them. From germline, CDR1 is LNHDA and CDR2 SQIVND (reference sequence). The CDR3: CASSIREQVNEQFF. The CDR3 nucleotides are TGTGCCAGTAGTATCAGGGAACAAGTCAATGAGCAGTTCTTC.

This chain links TRBV6-6 with TRBJ1-3; tentatively, D is TRBD1 (5 bases). Germline V gives CDR1 MNHNY, CDR2 SVGAGI (reference sequence). The CDR3 has 15 amino acids. V was trimmed by 4 bases and J by 4 bases, leaving 14 bases between them. The CDR3 is CASSSTTRGGNTIYF. CDR3 nucleotide sequence: TGTGCCAGCAGTTCCACGACAAGGGGAGGAAACACCATATATTTT.

This rearrangement joins TRBV15 to TRBJ1-6; no clear D gene. CDR3 length: 19 residues. Germline-derived CDR1 and CDR2 are LNHNV and YYDKDF (reference sequence). V lost 3 bases, J lost 5 bases, and 23 bases lay in between. For the CDR3, the DNA is TGTGCCACCAGCAGTTCAAGGGCCCCCCGGGTCCTTAATAATTCACCCCTCCACTTT. Translation: CATSSSRAPRVLNNSPLHF.

The genes are TRBV7-2 and TRBJ2-3; D ambiguous. The germline V gene encodes CDR1 SGHTA and CDR2 FQGNSA. Between the trimmed V and J ends, which lost 3 bases and 0 bases, there was a span of 7 bases. The CDR3 has 14 amino acids. As DNA, the CDR3 is TGTGCCAGCAGCTTTTACCAGAGCACAGATACGCAGTATTTT. This codes for CASSFYQSTDTQYF.

J is TRBJ2-2 and V is TRBV6-1; 7 bases are a match to TRBD1. The CDR3 consists of 15 residues. Germline V gene lookup returns CDR1 MNHNS and CDR2 SASEGT. V trimming: 3 bases; J trimming: 5 bases; junction bases outside the gene matches: 6. The CDR3 nucleotides are TGTGCCAGCAGTGAGCCAGGGGGAAAGACCGGGGAGCTGTTTTTT. Translated, it gives CASSEPGGKTGELFF.

This rearrangement joins TRBV19 to TRBJ1-5; TRBD1 matches 8 bases. Germline CDR1 and CDR2: LNHDA and SQIVND (reference sequence). The CDR3 runs 14 residues. The V segment lost 5 bases and the J segment 5 bases; nucleotides outside the gene matches: 5. The CDR3 sequence: CASSWVTGDQPQHF. The CDR3 DNA sequence: TGTGCCAGTAGTTGGGTGACAGGGGATCAGCCCCAGCATTTT. The full variable domain, with the rest looked up from reference TRBV19 and TRBJ1-5, is DGGITQSPKYLFRKEGQNVTLSCEQNLNHDAMYWYRQDPGQGLRLIYYSQIVNDFQKGDIAEGYSVSREKKESFPLTVTSAQKNPTAFYLCASSWVTGDQPQHFGDGTRLSIL.

The chain carries TRBV4-2 and TRBJ1-2; D possibly corresponds to TRBD1 (5 bases). The V end lost 4 bases, the J end lost 6 bases, and 24 bases lay between the germline ends. Looked up from germline, CDR1 is LGHNA and CDR2 is YNFKEQ. CDR3 length: 17 amino acids. The CDR3 DNA reads as TGTGCCAGCAGCCGAACGAGCCGGGGGGGTTCGTTTGATGGCTACACCTTC. As protein: CASSRTSRGGSFDGYTF.

CDR3 DNA sequence: TGTGCCAGCAGTCCCCCGGGCAGGGCCAACACTGAAGCTTTCTTT. This codes for CASSPPGRANTEAFF. V is TRBV6-5 and J is TRBJ1-1; D is perhaps TRBD1 (5 bases). The germline V and J ends were trimmed by 5 bases and 2 bases, with 15 bases remaining between them. Per the germline V gene, CDR1 is MNHEY and CDR2 is SVGAGI. The CDR3 length is 15 residues.

The gene calls are TRBV7-9 and TRBJ2-7; the D is unclear. CDR3 size: 13 residues. V was shortened by 5 bases and J by 9 bases, with 17 bases between the two germline ends. Germline values: CDR1 SEHNR, CDR2 FQNEAQ (reference sequence). The CDR3 nucleotides are TGTGCCAGCAGCGCCCCCCACAAGGACCGGCAGTACGTC. This gives the protein CASSAPHKDRQYV.

This chain connects TRBV12-5 to TRBJ1-1; D remains ambiguous. CDR3 length: 12 residues. CDR1 and CDR2 from the germline V gene are LGHNT and FRNRAP. V was trimmed by 3 bases and J by 6 bases, leaving 8 bases between them. This CDR3 reads CASGFGGAEAFF. The CDR3, as DNA: TGTGCTAGTGGTTTCGGAGGAGCTGAAGCTTTCTTT.

V is TRBV6-2 or TRBV6-3 and J is TRBJ1-2; maybe TRBD1 (6 bases). CDR1 and CDR2 (germline): MNHEY, SVGEGT. The CDR3 length is 17 residues. Trimming left V 0 bases short and J 4 bases short, with 18 bases between. CDR3 nucleotide sequence: TGTGCCAGCAGTTACTCGGGACTTCAGACAGGAAGCTATGGCTACACCTTC. This gives the protein CASSYSGLQTGSYGYTF.

The sample holds one count of this clone. J is TRBJ1-1 and V is TRBV5-1; D perhaps matches TRBD1 (5 bases). This CDR3 region has 13 residues. The germline V and J ends were trimmed by 3 bases and 5 bases, with 11 bases remaining between them. From germline, CDR1 is SGHRS and CDR2 YFSETQ. The chain's CDR3 is CASSYGTATEAFF. In DNA form, the CDR3 reads TGCGCCAGCAGCTATGGGACCGCGACTGAAGCTTTCTTT.

The rearrangement joins TRBV6-5 to TRBJ2-2, with D unresolved. V lost 0 bases to trimming and J lost 7 bases, with 9 bases between them. The CDR3 runs 14 residues. Germline V lookup: CDR1 MNHEY, CDR2 SVGAGI. The CDR3 here is CASSYSEKDGELFF. Written as DNA, the CDR3 is TGTGCCAGCAGTTACTCAGAAAAGGACGGGGAGCTGTTTTTT.

CDR3 sequence: CASSPGPLEAFF. DNA of the CDR3: TGTGCCAGCAGCCCTGGACCGCTCGAAGCTTTCTTT. The chain combines TRBV3-1 (or the pseudogene TRBV3-2) with TRBJ1-1; D gene unclear. The CDR3 spans 12 residues. Germline lookup yields CDR1 LGHDT and CDR2 YNNKEL (reference sequence). V was shortened by 4 bases and J by 8 bases, with 11 bases between the two germline ends.

The chain has TRBV27 and TRBJ1-1, with TRBD1 as a possible D gene (5 bases). The V gene lost 5 bases and the J gene lost 12 bases, with 25 bases spanning the gap. CDR3 length: 15 amino acids. Germline CDR1 is MNHEY and CDR2 is SMNVEV (reference sequence). CDR3 loop: CASSLGRGSRGRTFF. The CDR3 region has the DNA TGTGCCAGCAGTCTAGGGAGAGGTTCGAGGGGACGAACTTTCTTT.

J is TRBJ2-5 and V is TRBV3-1 (or the pseudogene TRBV3-2); 9 bases are a match to TRBD2. Germline CDR1 is LGHDT and CDR2 is YNNKEL (reference sequence). The V gene end was trimmed by 5 bases and the J gene end by 2 bases; junction bases not matched to a gene: 6. The CDR3 is 15 residues long. The CDR3 DNA follows: TGTGCCAGCAGCTTAAGCACTAGCGGGCAAGAGACCCAGTACTTC. It specifies CASSLSTSGQETQYF.

The chain is built from TRBV5-6 and TRBJ1-2; 9 bases are shared with TRBD1. After removal of 2 bases from V and 4 bases from J, the junction contained 9 bases not matched to a gene. In germline, CDR1 is SGHDT, CDR2 YYEEEE. CDR3 length: 16 amino acids. The DNA of the CDR3 is TGTGCCAGCAGCTTTTGGGACAGGGAATCGGGCTATGGCTACACCTTC. Protein: CASSFWDRESGYGYTF.

The chain uses TRBV28 and TRBJ2-5; 8 nucleotides agree with TRBD2. There are 14 residues in the CDR3. CDR1 and CDR2 from the germline V gene are MDHEN and SYDVKM. The ends lost 6 bases at V and 1 base at J; junction bases unmatched: 4. The CDR3 DNA reads as TGTGCCAGCAGCCCCGGGGGGGGCCAAGAGACCCAGTACTTC. It encodes CASSPGGGQETQYF. Full variable domain (remainder filled in from reference TRBV28 and TRBJ2-5): DVKVTQSSRYLVKRTGEKVFLECVQDMDHENMFWYRQDPGLGLRLIYFSYDVKMKEKGDIPEGYSVSREKKERFSLILESASTNQTSMYLCASSPGGGQETQYFGPGTRLLVL.